Presented here are 24 T cell receptor beta chains from one specimen sequenced in a study of T cells in Graves' hyperthyroidism and ophthalmopathy. Regions amplified from RNA transcripts were the TCR beta CDR3 regions. RT-PCR in the first round (using the HTBI primer set) targeted the TCR CDR3. TCRdb re-called the multiplex PCR reads with MiXCR, one entry per CDR3 protein. This sample yields 650,000 to 850,000 distinct CDR3 sequences, of which roughly a sixth are seen a single time; roughly a sixth belongs to the top ten. Specimen: blood. All receptors derive from a woman between 50 and 59 years old with Graves' hyperthyroidism that later progressed to Graves' ophthalmopathy.

V and J are TRBV7-8 and TRBJ1-6; 10 bases fit TRBD1. Germline assignment: CDR1 SGHVS and CDR2 FQNEAQ. CDR3 length: 16 amino acids. The V and J ends lost 6 bases and 6 bases, in that order; junction bases with no gene match: 8. The CDR3 here is CASSRLGTGVNSPLHF. As DNA, the CDR3 is TGTGCCAGCAGTCGACTAGGGACAGGGGTTAATTCACCCCTCCACTTT.

The V and J genes are TRBV6-5 and TRBJ2-4; D is unclear. V was trimmed by 4 bases and J by 8 bases, leaving 6 bases between them. This CDR3 contains 11 residues. The V gene's germline CDR1 is MNHEY and CDR2 SVGAGI. CDR3 DNA: TGTGCCAGCAGTTTTGGGGACATTCAGTACTTC. Its translation is CASSFGDIQYF.

This clonotype was found many times. The chain uses TRBV30 and TRBJ2-5; TRBD1 or TRBD2 may be the D gene (5 bases each). The length of the CDR3 is 12 residues. The V gene lost 8 bases and the J gene lost 4 bases, with 14 bases spanning the gap. CDR1 and CDR2 (germline): GTSNPN, SVGIG (reference sequence). The CDR3 nucleotides are TGTGCCCAATCCCGGGGCCCAGAGACCCAGTACTTC. Translation gives CAQSRGPETQYF.

This clonotype was picked up a small number of times. This sequence joins TRBV5-6 and TRBJ2-5; D unclear. Germline lookup yields CDR1 SGHDT and CDR2 YYEEEE. The V end lost 2 bases, the J end lost 4 bases, and 12 bases lay between the germline ends. The length of the CDR3 is 14 residues. CDR3: CASSFPGSGETQYF. DNA of the CDR3: TGTGCCAGCAGCTTCCCCGGATCCGGAGAGACCCAGTACTTC.

This clonotype was detected ten times or more. The J gene is TRBJ2-5, the V gene TRBV11-2; D remains ambiguous. The V and J ends lost 1 base and 7 bases respectively, with 10 bases between them. Germline V gene sequence: CDR1 SGHAT, CDR2 FQNNGV. The CDR3 runs to 13 residues. CDR3 bases: TGTGCCAGCAGCTTAGGAGGTCAGCGGACCCAGTACTTC. It encodes CASSLGGQRTQYF.

This clonotype was recorded at least ten times. This chain links TRBV12-3 or TRBV12-4 with TRBJ2-3; TRBD2 matches at 9 bases. Trimming at V came to 7 bases and at J to 1 base, leaving 15 bases not matched to a gene. This CDR3 spans 18 amino acids. The CDR3 bases are TGTGCCAGCAACCTGGGTGGCGCTAGCGGGGAGCGCACAGATACGCAGTATTTT. Translating gives CASNLGGASGERTDTQYF.

There are many counts of this clonotype. This chain links TRBV6-2 or TRBV6-3 with TRBJ1-1; no definite D call. Germline assignment: CDR1 MNHEY and CDR2 SVGEGT. Trimming removed 0 bases from V and 1 base from J, with 12 bases in between. This CDR3 is 16 amino acids long. The CDR3, as DNA: TGTGCCAGCAGTTACTCGCTCGCCAGCGGGAACACTGAAGCTTTCTTT. Translating gives CASSYSLASGNTEAFF.

This clonotype was picked up many times. The genes are TRBV3-1 and TRBJ1-5, with TRBD1 identical over 8 bases. The CDR3 is 18 amino acids. V trimming: 6 bases; J trimming: 2 bases; junction bases outside the gene matches: 15. Germline assignment: CDR1 LGHDT and CDR2 YNNKEL (reference sequence). The CDR3 DNA reads as TGTGCCAGCAGTCCTATAACCCCCACAGGGGGTGGCAATCAGCCCCAGCATTTT. Encoded protein: CASSPITPTGGGNQPQHF.

This clonotype was observed at least ten times. The chain links TRBV3-1 to TRBJ1-1; D gene unclear. This CDR3 is 16 amino acids long. V lost 0 bases, J lost 6 bases, and 17 bases lay in between. From germline, CDR1 is LGHDT and CDR2 YNNKEL (reference sequence). The CDR3 protein is CASSQDPGRSGPEAFF. CDR3 sequence (DNA): TGTGCCAGCAGCCAAGATCCGGGCAGATCAGGTCCTGAAGCTTTCTTT.

This clonotype was seen many times. In DNA, the CDR3 is TGTGCCAGCAGTTACCGAGTCCCGGGACAGGGTCGGGACACAGATACGCAGTATTTT. Its protein is CASSYRVPGQGRDTDTQYF. The chain is built from TRBV6-5 and TRBJ2-3, with TRBD1 matching over 9 bases. The CDR3 is 19 amino acids. CDR1 MNHEY and CDR2 SVGAGI come from the germline V gene. J gave up 2 bases and V 2 bases, and 14 bases lay outside the gene matches.

The V and J genes are TRBV20-1 and TRBJ1-2; 8 positions match TRBD1. J lost 7 bases, V lost 1 base, and 14 bases had no gene match. CDR1 and CDR2 from the germline V gene are DFQATT and SNEGSKA (reference sequence). There are 16 residues in the CDR3. CDR3 DNA: TGCAGTGCTAGAGCTCTCGGACAGGGTGGATCTGGTGGCTACACCTTC. It yields the protein CSARALGQGGSGGYTF.

This clonotype came up a few times. The chain couples TRBV12-3 or TRBV12-4 to TRBJ2-7; D is unresolved. V was pared by 3 bases and J by 0 bases, with 12 bases between. There are 15 residues in the CDR3. DNA for the CDR3: TGTGCCAGCAGTTTCGAAGGTGACGGCTCCTACGAGCAGTACTTC. Encoded protein: CASSFEGDGSYEQYF.

This clonotype was seen many times. The rearrangement joins TRBV11-2 to TRBJ1-1; TRBD1 agrees at 8 bases. The CDR3 runs 14 residues. Germline V gene sequence: CDR1 SGHAT, CDR2 FQNNGV. J gave up 8 bases and V 1 base, and 6 bases lay outside the gene matches. Here the CDR3 reads CASSLVTGVLEAFF. The CDR3 nucleotides read TGTGCCAGCAGCTTAGTGACAGGGGTGTTGGAAGCTTTCTTT.

The chain has TRBV7-9 and TRBJ2-3; TRBD1 matches 7 bases. Germline V lookup: CDR1 SEHNR, CDR2 FQNEAQ (reference sequence). The trim removed 0 bases at V and 11 bases at J, leaving 8 bases unmatched. The CDR3 has 14 residues. The CDR3 loop is CASSLANRGWRQYF. The DNA of the CDR3 is TGTGCCAGCAGCTTAGCGAACAGGGGATGGAGGCAGTATTTT.

This chain joins TRBV7-6 and TRBJ2-3; D unresolved. The CDR3 length is 14 residues. Germline CDR1 is SGHVS and CDR2 is FNYEAQ. The V and J ends lost 2 bases and 5 bases respectively, with 11 bases between them. The CDR3 bases are TGTGCCAGCAGCTTAAGACTGCCGGAAGATACGCAGTATTTT. This translates into CASSLRLPEDTQYF.

This clonotype showed up many times. The chain uses TRBV3-1 and TRBJ2-3; D ambiguous. The CDR3 runs 16 residues. The V end was cut by 0 bases, the J end by 4 bases, with 14 bases between. CDR1 LGHDT and CDR2 YNNKEL come from the germline V gene (reference sequence). CDR3: CASSQEAAGSADTQYF. CDR3 in DNA: TGTGCCAGCAGCCAAGAGGCGGCAGGAAGCGCAGATACGCAGTATTTT.

This clonotype was picked up many times. This rearrangement joins TRBV6-1 to TRBJ1-2; D gene uncertain. The germline V gene has CDR1 MNHNS and CDR2 SASEGT. Trimming cost V 6 bases and J 5 bases, with 19 bases left between them. The CDR3 runs 15 residues. For the CDR3, the DNA is TGTGCCAGCAGAAGCCTGGCACAGACTTTATATGGCTACACCTTC. Encoded protein: CASRSLAQTLYGYTF.

V usage is TRBV19 and J usage is TRBJ1-5; D is possibly TRBD1 (5 bases). Per germline, CDR1 LNHDA and CDR2 SQIVND (reference sequence). V lost 4 bases to trimming and J lost 3 bases, with 13 bases between them. The CDR3 extends over 15 amino acids. The CDR3 DNA follows: TGTGCCAGTAGTACGTCAGGGACTATCAATCAGCCCCAGCATTTT. Amino acids: CASSTSGTINQPQHF.

The chain combines TRBV5-6 with TRBJ2-2; the match to TRBD1 covers 9 bases. V lost 2 bases, J lost 4 bases, and 6 bases stayed unmatched. Looked up from germline, CDR1 is SGHDT and CDR2 is YYEEEE. This CDR3 comprises 16 residues. Here the CDR3 reads CASSLPQGAITGELFF. For the CDR3, the DNA is TGTGCCAGCAGCTTACCACAGGGGGCGATCACCGGGGAGCTGTTTTTT.

This clonotype occurred many times. The rearrangement joins TRBV10-3 to TRBJ1-6, with D uncertain. Per the germline V gene, CDR1 is ENHRY and CDR2 is SYGVKD. V lost 1 base and J lost 3, with 7 bases in between. There are 15 residues in the CDR3. This CDR3 reads CAISEYADYNSPLHF. The CDR3 nucleotides are TGTGCCATCAGTGAGTACGCAGACTATAATTCACCCCTCCACTTT.

This clonotype came up a few times. The gene calls are TRBV12-3 or TRBV12-4 and TRBJ1-4; D perhaps matches TRBD1 (5 bases). V gave up 6 bases and J gave up 6 bases, with 17 bases separating them. The CDR3 is 15 residues long. The CDR3 DNA reads TGTGCCAGCAGACCCCGACAGATTTCTGATGAAAAACTGTTTTTT. It translates to CASRPRQISDEKLFF.

This clonotype has at least ten counts. The rearrangement links TRBV3-1 to TRBJ2-6; possibly TRBD1 for D (5 bases). The germline gives CDR1 LGHDT, CDR2 YNNKEL (reference sequence). Trimming pared 6 bases from V and 2 bases from J, leaving 8 bases between. The CDR3 covers 14 residues. The CDR3 DNA sequence: TGTGCCAGCAGTGACAGCCCTGGGGCCAACGTCCTGACTTTC. This translates into CASSDSPGANVLTF. The full variable domain, in which reference TRBV3-1 and TRBJ2-6 provide the parts outside the CDR3, is DTAVSQTPKYLVTQMGNDKSIKCEQNLGHDTMYWYKQDSKKFLKIMFSYNNKELIINETVPNRFSPKSPDKAHLNLHINSLELGDSAVYFCASSDSPGANVLTFGAGSRLTVL.

To note about this clonotype: A read error is possible here, since a much larger clone lies one base away. The J gene is TRBJ2-1, the V gene TRBV5-1, with D tentatively TRBD1 (8 bases). CDR1 and CDR2 from the germline V gene are SGHRS and YFSETQ. The CDR3 contains 16 residues. CDR3 DNA sequence: TGCGTCAGCAGCATACAGACAGGGGCCACGTCGGGAGGGCAGTTCTTC. This gives the protein CVSSIQTGATSGGQFF.

This chain joins TRBV4-1 and TRBJ2-2, with a weak D call TRBD2 (7 bases). Per the germline V gene, CDR1 is MGHRA and CDR2 is YSYEKL. The CDR3 runs 17 residues. Trimming took off 1 base at V and 4 bases at J, with 16 bases between the two ends. The CDR3 sequence is CASSQAGGGRPTGELFF. Here the CDR3 DNA reads TGCGCCAGCAGCCAAGCCGGCGGGGGCCGCCCCACCGGGGAGCTGTTTTTT.